Below are 13 T cell receptor beta chains sequenced from a single sample in a study of identical twins (dated by TCRdb to the mid-2010s). Libraries were made using 5' RACE. TCRdb lists the instrument as Illumina HiSeq 2000. The raw public reads went through TCRdb reprocessing: fastp at Q25, MiXCR clone calling, in-frame beta chains kept. Duplicate CDR3 protein sequences are folded into a single record with the most common DNA and genes. This sample is represented by about 790,000 distinct CDR3 sequences; 18% of them were singletons. The ten largest account for around 13% of the sample. The data also belong to a second study, concerning T cells expressing NK-cell markers.

Material: PBMCs. These receptors all come from a woman aged 18-30 years in good health.

This clonotype was observed a handful of times. The J gene is TRBJ2-1, the V gene TRBV7-9; 7 bases line up with TRBD1. The CDR3 is 15 residues long. Trimming took 0 bases from V and 7 from J; bases not matched to a gene: 6. Germline V gene lookup returns CDR1 SEHNR and CDR2 FQNEAQ (reference sequence). CDR3 DNA: TGTGCCAGCAGCTTAGCTCTGACAGGGAGAAATGAGCAGTTCTTC. It translates to CASSLALTGRNEQFF.

The genes are TRBV6-1 and TRBJ1-2; D is possibly TRBD1 (5 bases). The V end was cut by 8 bases, the J end by 1 base, with 11 bases between. The CDR3 is made up of 13 amino acids. Germline lookup yields CDR1 MNHNS and CDR2 SASEGT. CDR3 DNA: TGTGCCAGCCGGGCAGGACATAACTATGGCTACACCTTC. Its protein is CASRAGHNYGYTF.

The gene calls are TRBV6-1 and TRBJ2-5; possibly TRBD2 for D (5 bases). The CDR3 has 14 residues. V gave up 5 bases and J gave up 4 bases, with 14 bases separating them. CDR1 is MNHNS, CDR2 SASEGT, per germline. CDR3 bases: TGTGCCAGCAGTCCTTATTCGGGGTTAGAGACCCAGTACTTC. Translation gives CASSPYSGLETQYF.

This sequence joins TRBV9 and TRBJ2-7; TRBD2 agrees at 11 bases. Trimming at V came to 2 bases and at J to 4 bases, leaving 5 bases not matched to a gene. Germline V gene lookup returns CDR1 SGDLS and CDR2 YYNGEE. This CDR3 is 15 amino acids long. The CDR3 spells CASSVTSGGLYEQYF. CDR3 DNA sequence: TGTGCCAGCAGCGTTACTAGCGGGGGACTATACGAGCAGTACTTC.

This clonotype was seen more than once but under ten times. The chain combines TRBV27 with TRBJ2-1; a possible D gene is TRBD2 (6 bases). Trimming left V 2 bases short and J 7 bases short, with 18 bases between. The CDR3 contains 16 residues. Looked up from germline, CDR1 is MNHEY and CDR2 is SMNVEV (reference sequence). The CDR3 here is CASSLGGTGRSNEQFF. The CDR3 bases are TGTGCCAGCAGTTTAGGGGGGACGGGCCGGAGTAATGAGCAGTTCTTC.

This clonotype appeared a few times. The chain is built from TRBV6-1 and TRBJ1-5; D is unclear. Trimming took 6 bases from V and 6 from J, leaving 12 bases between them. The length of the CDR3 is 13 residues. Per germline, CDR1 MNHNS and CDR2 SASEGT. The CDR3 is CASRALDGQPQHF. CDR3 nucleotides: TGTGCCAGCAGGGCCCTTGATGGTCAGCCCCAGCATTTT.

This clonotype was seen more than once but under ten times. V is TRBV6-1 and J is TRBJ1-2; D is ambiguous. Germline V gives CDR1 MNHNS, CDR2 SASEGT. The CDR3 loop spans 15 amino acids. Trimming cost V 6 bases and J 4 bases, with 18 bases left between them. CDR3 bases: TGTGCCAGCAGAGTGATCCTCGTAGGGATCTATGGCTACACCTTC. Translating gives CASRVILVGIYGYTF.

This clonotype has more than one count but fewer than ten. The V call is TRBV11-2, the J call TRBJ2-5; TRBD1 might be the D (6 bases). CDR3 length: 18 amino acids. CDR1 and CDR2 from the germline V gene are SGHAT and FQNNGV. V was pared by 2 bases and J by 1 base, with 20 bases between. The CDR3 bases are TGTGCCAGCAGCTTATTGGGGGCGCTAAGGCTGCTCCAAGAGACCCAGTACTTC. This gives the protein CASSLLGALRLLQETQYF.

The chain links TRBV12-3 or TRBV12-4 to TRBJ2-2; D not resolved. V gave up 8 bases and J gave up 6 bases, with 13 bases separating them. CDR3 length: 13 residues. The CDR3 sequence: CASGDRVPGELFF. The CDR3 DNA follows: TGTGCCAGCGGCGATCGGGTGCCCGGGGAGCTGTTTTTT.

At least ten counts were recorded for this clonotype. V and J are TRBV6-1 and TRBJ2-1, with TRBD2 identical over 9 bases. The CDR3 totals 15 residues. CDR1 and CDR2 from the germline V gene are MNHNS and SASEGT. With 1 base clipped from V and 9 bases from J, the junction kept 7 bases outside the gene matches. The CDR3 reads CASSEDGGGGSEQFF. CDR3 in DNA: TGTGCCAGCAGTGAAGACGGCGGGGGGGGTAGTGAGCAGTTCTTC.

This clonotype has just a few counts. The chain uses TRBV7-2 and TRBJ2-3, with TRBD2 identical over 9 bases. J gave up 0 bases and V 5 bases, and 6 bases lay outside the gene matches. Germline CDR1 and CDR2: SGHTA and FQGNSA. The CDR3 has 16 residues. The CDR3 sequence is CASSTTSGKSTDTQYF. The CDR3 coding sequence is TGTGCCAGCAGCACGACTAGCGGAAAAAGCACAGATACGCAGTATTTT.

This chain joins TRBV5-1 and TRBJ1-5; no clear D gene. The CDR3 has 14 residues. Trimming removed 0 bases at V and 4 bases at J, with 8 bases between. In germline, CDR1 is SGHRS, CDR2 YFSETQ. In DNA form, the CDR3 reads TGCGCCAGCAGCTTGGGGACGGAGAATCAGCCCCAGCATTTT. This gives the protein CASSLGTENQPQHF.

This clonotype was counted a few times. CDR3 sequence reads: CSVEDLNRNEQFF. In DNA form, the CDR3 reads TGCAGCGTTGAAGATCTTAACCGCAATGAGCAGTTCTTC. The chain is built from TRBV29-1 and TRBJ2-1; D call uncertain. The CDR3 is made up of 13 amino acids. V was cut by 0 bases and J by 6 bases, with 9 bases left in between. Germline V CDR1 and CDR2: SQVTM, ANQGSEA.